Given below is one T cell receptor beta chain in context. The sample has other DNA sequences that encode this CDR3 too. The data were obtained in a study of blood T cell repertoires in COVID-19. About the research overall: PBMCs, B-cell-depleted T cells, or T cells were the source of the cDNA or gDNA that made up the material.

While infection was still active, Seattle patients were enrolled and then followed longitudinally. CDR1 GTSNPN and CDR2 SVGIG come from the germline V gene (reference sequence). Between the trimmed V and J ends, which lost 0 bases and 4 bases, there was a span of 7 bases. This CDR3 contains 13 residues. Under the authors' procedure: It was from reference gene primer amplification that nucleated cell counts were estimated. The method was immunoSEQ multiplex PCR; TCRdb's version includes in-frame clones alone and lacks a portion of them. V and J calls and clone size are those listed in that table; D and trimming were worked out from the DNA. In the table there are about 200,000 clones, about 90% of which are singletons.

The chain recombines TRBV30 with TRBJ1-5; D not resolved. Sequencing input: peripheral blood. The TCR was taken from a man between 60 and 75 years old with COVID-19, enrolled during active disease. CDR3 loop: CAWSVRENQPQHF. CDR3 DNA: TGTGCCTGGAGTGTACGAGAGAATCAGCCCCAGCATTTT.